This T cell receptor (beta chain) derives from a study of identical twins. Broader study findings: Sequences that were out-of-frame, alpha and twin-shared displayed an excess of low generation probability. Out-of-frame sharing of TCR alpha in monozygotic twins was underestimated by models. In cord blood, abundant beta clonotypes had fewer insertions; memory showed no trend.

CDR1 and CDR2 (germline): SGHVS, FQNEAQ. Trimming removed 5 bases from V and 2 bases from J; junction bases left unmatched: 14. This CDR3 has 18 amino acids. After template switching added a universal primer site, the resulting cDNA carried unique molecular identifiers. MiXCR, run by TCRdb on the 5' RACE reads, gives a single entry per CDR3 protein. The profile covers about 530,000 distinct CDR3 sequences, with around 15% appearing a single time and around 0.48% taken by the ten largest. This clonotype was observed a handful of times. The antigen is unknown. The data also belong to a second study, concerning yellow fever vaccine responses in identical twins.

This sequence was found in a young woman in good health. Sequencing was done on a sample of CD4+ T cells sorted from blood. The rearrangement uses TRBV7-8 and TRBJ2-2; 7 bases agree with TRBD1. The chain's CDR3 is CASSGHRQGIGNTGELFF. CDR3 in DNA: TGTGCCAGCAGCGGCCACAGACAGGGAATCGGTAACACCGGGGAGCTGTTTTTT. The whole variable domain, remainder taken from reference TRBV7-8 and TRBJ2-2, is GAGVSQSPRYKVAKRGQDVALRCDPISGHVSLFWYQQALGQGPEFLTYFQNEAQLDKSGLPSDRFFAERPEGSVSTLKIQRTQQEDSAVYLCASSGHRQGIGNTGELFFGEGSRLTVL.